This TCR beta chain was sequenced for a study of CD8+ T cells in alopecia areata. Treatment: oral pan-JAK inhibitor, 5-10 mg twice daily. CDR3 size: 15 residues. The germline V and J ends were trimmed by 5 bases and 8 bases, with 19 bases remaining between them. CDR1 and CDR2 from the germline V gene are MDHEN and SYDVKM. RNA extraction and reverse transcription yielded cDNA as sequencing template. Data came from immunoSEQ multiplex PCR; TCRdb stores just in-frame clones and leaves some out. Of about 200,000 clones in the sample, 60% were seen once. The sample in question was CD4+ T cells sorted from blood, obtained at week 4, from a patient treated with tofacitinib. This TCR was sampled from a human donor with alopecia areata. The chain is built from TRBV28 and TRBJ1-5, with D possibly TRBD1 on 6 matching bases. The CDR3 DNA reads TGTGCCAGCAGTCCCGGACAGCCAGTGGGAAAGCCCCAGCATTTT. Protein sequence: CASSPGQPVGKPQHF.